Below, 19 T cell receptor beta chains from the same sample are listed, as sequenced in a study of cytomegalovirus exposure and HLA in healthy donors. TCRdb keeps only in-frame clones here, not all; method: immunoSEQ multiplex PCR. The sample records tens of thousands of clones, approximately 90% being singletons. The sequenced sample consisted of PBMCs. These receptors were taken from a man younger than 35 in good health and CMV-seronegative.

V gene TRBV29-1 combines with J gene TRBJ2-3; 7 nucleotides match TRBD2. The CDR3 covers 14 residues. The trim removed 2 bases at V and 2 bases at J, leaving 4 bases unmatched. Germline values: CDR1 SQVTM, CDR2 ANQGSEA. The DNA for the CDR3 is TGCAGCGTTGAATCTAGCGGAAACACAGATACGCAGTATTTT. Its translation is CSVESSGNTDTQYF.

The chain uses TRBV5-4 and TRBJ2-3, with a weak D call TRBD2 (6 bases). Trimming removed 5 bases at V and 3 bases at J, with 19 bases between. Germline V gene data show CDR1 as SGHNT and CDR2 as YYREEE (reference sequence). This CDR3 is built from 16 residues. CDR3 region: CASRSDYEEITDTQYF. The CDR3 nucleotides are TGTGCCAGCAGATCGGACTACGAAGAGATTACAGATACGCAGTATTTT.

This clone has just one count. The rearrangement links TRBV28 to TRBJ1-5, with D unclear. The CDR3 is made up of 14 amino acids. Germline lookup yields CDR1 MDHEN and CDR2 SYDVKM. V lost 5 bases and J 0 bases, leaving 8 bases between the germline ends. CDR3: CASSPRDSNQPQHF. The CDR3 DNA reads as TGTGCCAGCAGTCCCCGCGATAGCAATCAGCCCCAGCATTTT.

This chain joins TRBV18 and TRBJ1-5; TRBD1 aligns across 8 bases. From germline, CDR1 is KGHSH and CDR2 LQKENI. The ends lost 0 bases at V and 6 bases at J; junction bases unmatched: 4. The CDR3 covers 15 residues. CDR3 amino acids: CASSPPDRAPQPQHF. CDR3 bases: TGTGCCAGCTCACCACCGGACAGGGCACCTCAGCCCCAGCATTTT.

The chain employs TRBV15 and TRBJ2-1; D perhaps matches TRBD2 (5 bases). V was trimmed by 8 bases and J by 6 bases, leaving 29 bases between them. The CDR3 is 18 residues long. Germline CDR1 LNHNV, CDR2 YYDKDF (reference sequence). Written as DNA, the CDR3 is TGTGCCACCCGGCCCCTAGGGAGTTTATTCTCTACCCTCAATGAGCAGTTCTTC. As protein: CATRPLGSLFSTLNEQFF. The full variable domain, in which reference TRBV15 and TRBJ2-1 provide the parts outside the CDR3, is DAMVIQNPRYQVTQFGKPVTLSCSQTLNHNVMYWYQQKSSQAPKLLFHYYDKDFNNEADTPDNFQSRRPNTSFCFLDIRSPGLGDTAMYLCATRPLGSLFSTLNEQFFGPGTRLTVL.

The chain combines TRBV27 with TRBJ1-5, with D hard to call. Per germline, CDR1 MNHEY and CDR2 SMNVEV (reference sequence). This CDR3 is 14 amino acids long. The ends were cut back, 1 base at V and 7 bases at J, with 11 bases in the middle. CDR3: CASSLLGPGQPQHF. The CDR3 coding sequence is TGTGCCAGCAGTTTATTGGGCCCGGGGCAGCCCCAGCATTTT.

The genes are TRBV6-5 and TRBJ1-4; D not certain. The CDR3 runs to 16 residues. Germline V lookup: CDR1 MNHEY, CDR2 SVGAGI. Between the trimmed V and J ends, which lost 1 base and 5 bases, there was a span of 14 bases. Here the CDR3 DNA reads TGTGCCAGCAGTTACTTCTCTCGCGGGCACAATGAAAAACTGTTTTTT. Protein product: CASSYFSRGHNEKLFF.

V usage is TRBV5-1 and J usage is TRBJ2-5; D remains unclear. V shed 0 bases and J shed 4 bases, with 13 bases lying between them. This CDR3 has 15 residues. Germline CDR1 and CDR2: SGHRS and YFSETQ. CDR3 bases: TGCGCCAGCAGCTTGGAGGCAGGTCCGAGAGAGACCCAGTACTTC. Its translation: CASSLEAGPRETQYF.

CDR3 region: CASSPLAGEEVGELFF. The CDR3 bases are TGTGCCAGCAGCCCTCTAGCGGGAGAGGAAGTCGGGGAGCTGTTTTTT. The chain couples TRBV5-4 to TRBJ2-2; TRBD2 matches 10 bases. Germline V gene lookup returns CDR1 SGHNT and CDR2 YYREEE (reference sequence). The CDR3 covers 16 residues. J gave up 7 bases and V 4 bases, and 10 bases lay outside the gene matches.

This clone was counted a single time. The V gene is TRBV28, the J gene TRBJ1-5; the D gene is possibly TRBD1 (5 bases). Germline-derived CDR1 and CDR2 are MDHEN and SYDVKM. This CDR3 spans 17 amino acids. Trimming took off 1 base at V and 0 bases at J, with 13 bases between the two ends. Here the CDR3 reads CASSLLNRRNSNQPQHF. The DNA for the CDR3 is TGTGCCAGCAGTTTATTGAACAGGCGAAATAGCAATCAGCCCCAGCATTTT.

The chain links TRBV5-6 to TRBJ2-7; tentative D call: TRBD2 (5 bases). The CDR3 runs 14 residues. Trimming took 2 bases from V and 2 from J, leaving 11 bases between them. Germline V gene sequence: CDR1 SGHDT, CDR2 YYEEEE. The DNA of the CDR3 is TGTGCCAGCAGCTTCAGGAGGAACCCCTACGAGCAGTACTTC. Translated: CASSFRRNPYEQYF. Full variable domain (rest looked up from reference TRBV5-6 and TRBJ2-7): DAGVTQSPTHLIKTRGQQVTLRCSPKSGHDTVSWYQQALGQGPQFIFQYYEEEERQRGNFPDRFSGHQFPNYSSELNVNALLLGDSALYLCASSFRRNPYEQYFGPGTRLTVT.

The table lists this clone with a few counts. V is TRBV6-5 and J is TRBJ2-7, with TRBD2 matching over 8 bases. The CDR3 contains 14 residues. Germline CDR1 MNHEY, CDR2 SVGAGI. The V gene end was trimmed by 2 bases and the J gene end by 4 bases; junction bases not matched to a gene: 4. In DNA form, the CDR3 reads TGTGCCAGCAGTTACCAAGCGGGAGCGTACGAGCAGTACTTC. It translates to CASSYQAGAYEQYF.

The chain joins TRBV14 to TRBJ1-2, with 7 bases lining up with TRBD1. This CDR3 has 15 amino acids. With 0 bases clipped from V and 7 bases from J, the junction kept 8 bases outside the gene matches. CDR1 and CDR2 from the germline V gene are SGHDN and FVKESK. CDR3 amino acids: CASSQDRQGYGGYTF. The DNA for the CDR3 is TGTGCCAGCAGCCAAGACCGACAGGGTTACGGTGGCTACACCTTC. Supplemented by reference TRBV14 and TRBJ1-2, the full variable domain reads EAGVTQFPSHSVIEKGQTVTLRCDPISGHDNLYWYRRVMGKEIKFLLHFVKESKQDESGMPNNRFLAERTGGTYSTLKVQPAELEDSGVYFCASSQDRQGYGGYTFGSGTRLTVV.

CDR3 nucleotide sequence: TGCAGCGTTGAACAGGGAGGCTATGGCTACACCTTC. Protein: CSVEQGGYGYTF. The chain uses TRBV29-1 and TRBJ1-2; possible D gene TRBD1, 5 bases. The CDR3 runs 12 residues. V gave up 2 bases and J gave up 4 bases, with 8 bases separating them. CDR1 and CDR2 from the germline V gene are SQVTM and ANQGSEA.

The chain recombines TRBV10-3 with TRBJ2-1, with D maybe TRBD2 (6 bases). The CDR3 contains 14 residues. Germline-derived CDR1 and CDR2 are ENHRY and SYGVKD. V lost 6 bases, J lost 7 bases, and 16 bases lay in between. This CDR3 reads CAIRLSGGSNEQFF. CDR3 coding DNA: TGTGCCATCAGATTGTCAGGAGGGAGTAATGAGCAGTTCTTC.

The J gene is TRBJ2-7, the V gene TRBV7-8; 11 bases agree with TRBD1. V shed 4 bases and J 4 bases; nucleotides not matched to a gene: 18. CDR3 length equals 19 residues. Germline V CDR1 and CDR2: SGHVS, FQNEAQ. The CDR3 region is CASSYNVEAGTGGPYEQYF. The CDR3 nucleotides are TGTGCCAGCAGCTATAACGTCGAGGCCGGGACAGGGGGTCCATACGAGCAGTACTTC.

The chain combines TRBV6-5 with TRBJ2-7, with 7 bases identical to TRBD1. The CDR3 has 14 amino acids. Germline values: CDR1 MNHEY, CDR2 SVGAGI. Germline trimming cut 5 bases from V and 0 bases from J; bases unmatched to any gene: 4. CDR3 in DNA: TGTGCCAGCAGTCCGGACAGGAGCTCCTACGAGCAGTACTTC. Translating it yields CASSPDRSSYEQYF.

The DNA of the CDR3 is TGTGCCATTCAGGGTCCTAACTATGGCTACACCTTC. Translation: CAIQGPNYGYTF. The gene calls are TRBV10-3 and TRBJ1-2; possible D gene TRBD1, 5 bases. CDR1 and CDR2 from the germline V gene are ENHRY and SYGVKD. V lost 9 bases, J lost 0 bases, and 8 bases lay in between. The CDR3 consists of 12 residues.

The rearrangement links TRBV9 to TRBJ2-7; 11 bases line up with TRBD2. The length of the CDR3 is 15 residues. V shed 0 bases and J 2 bases; nucleotides not matched to a gene: 1. Germline V gives CDR1 SGDLS, CDR2 YYNGEE. The CDR3, as DNA: TGTGCCAGCAGCGTAGGACTAGCGGGAACCTACGAGCAGTACTTC. Protein: CASSVGLAGTYEQYF.